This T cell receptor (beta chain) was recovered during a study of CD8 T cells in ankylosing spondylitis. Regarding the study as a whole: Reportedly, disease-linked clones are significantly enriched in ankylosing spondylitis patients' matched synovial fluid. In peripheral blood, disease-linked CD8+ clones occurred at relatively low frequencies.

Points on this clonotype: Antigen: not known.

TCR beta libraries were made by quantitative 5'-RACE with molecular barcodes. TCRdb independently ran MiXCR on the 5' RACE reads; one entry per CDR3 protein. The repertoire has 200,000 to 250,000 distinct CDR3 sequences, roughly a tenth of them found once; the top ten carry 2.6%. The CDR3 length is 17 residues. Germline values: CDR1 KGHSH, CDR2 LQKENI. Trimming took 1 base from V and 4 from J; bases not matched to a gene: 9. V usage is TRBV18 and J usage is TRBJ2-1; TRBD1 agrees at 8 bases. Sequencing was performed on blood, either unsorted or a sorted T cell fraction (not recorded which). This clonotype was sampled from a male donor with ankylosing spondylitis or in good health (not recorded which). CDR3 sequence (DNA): TGTGCCAGCTCACCACGGGCAGGGGGCGTTGGTTACAATGAGCAGTTCTTC. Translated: CASSPRAGGVGYNEQFF.